This T cell receptor beta chain derives from a study of CD8 T cells in ankylosing spondylitis. Using quantitative 5'-RACE with molecular barcodes, the authors made TCR beta libraries. TCRdb re-called the 5' RACE reads with MiXCR, one entry per CDR3 protein. The sample yields around 88,000 distinct CDR3 sequences, about 9% seen once. Study-wide points: In ankylosing spondylitis blood, a motif of roughly 8 highly homologous TCR beta variants appeared characteristic.

The ends were cut back, 0 bases at V and 5 bases at J, with 9 bases in the middle. The germline gives CDR1 SGDLS, CDR2 YYNGEE. The CDR3 spans 13 residues. This clonotype was counted ten times or more. Its target is not known. The V gene is TRBV9, the J gene TRBJ2-7, with D possibly being TRBD1 (6 bases). Sequenced sample: blood, either unsorted or a sorted T cell fraction (not recorded which). This TCR derives from a male donor with ankylosing spondylitis or in good health (not recorded which). CDR3 residues: CASSVDRANEQYF. CDR3 in DNA: TGTGCCAGCAGCGTAGACAGGGCCAACGAGCAGTACTTC.